This T cell receptor beta chain was obtained from a study of Graves' ophthalmopathy and Graves' hyperthyroidism. V dropped 4 bases and J dropped 3 bases, with 12 bases sitting between them. This CDR3 comprises 14 residues. Germline V gives CDR1 GTSNPN, CDR2 SVGIG (reference sequence). From RNA, the CDR3 regions of TCR beta chains were amplified and sequenced. Amplification began with first-round RT-PCR using HTBI primers, then second-round multiplex PCR was performed. MiXCR, applied by TCRdb to the multiplex PCR reads, yields one record per CDR3 protein. The repertoire holds about 620,000 distinct CDR3 sequences, with 20% to 25% as singletons.

The rearrangement uses TRBV30 and TRBJ2-2; no clear D. The clonotype comes from a woman between 18 and 29 years old with stable Graves' hyperthyroidism. Some clones in this sample may be carry-over from other donors' samples. The specimen sequenced was peripheral blood. Written as DNA, the CDR3 is TGTGCCTGGAACGGCCCGGTAGACACCGGGGAGCTGTTTTTT. This gives the protein CAWNGPVDTGELFF. Full variable domain (rest looked up from reference TRBV30 and TRBJ2-2): SQTIHQWPATLVQPVGSPLSLECTVEGTSNPNLYWYRQAAGRGLQLLFYSVGIGQISSEVPQNLSASRPQDRQFILSSKKLLLSDSGFYLCAWNGPVDTGELFFGEGSRLTVL.